This TCR beta chain was identified in a study of blood T cells in healthy people across ages. The length of the CDR3 is 12 residues. Trimming pared 11 bases from V and 1 base from J, leaving 11 bases between. Germline V CDR1 and CDR2: SGHTA, FQGNSA. Total RNA was extracted at no less than 6 micrograms per sample. Primed by a sample-barcoded 5' primer and a J-beta primer mix, a second PCR proceeded for 7 to 11 cycles. TCRdb fed the 5' RACE reads into MiXCR, producing one record per CDR3 protein. Found here are around 2 million distinct CDR3 sequences, 35% to 50% of them singletons; the top ten hold 23%.

Sequencing was performed on blood. V is TRBV7-2 and J is TRBJ2-5; D possibly corresponds to TRBD2 (7 bases). The clonotype was recovered from a human donor in good health. CDR3 region: CAEGGGQETQYF. CDR3 coding DNA: TGTGCCGAGGGGGGGGGCCAAGAGACCCAGTACTTC.